These 30 T cell receptor beta chains were all obtained from the same sample, sequenced in a study of blood T cell repertoires in COVID-19. This table comes from immunoSEQ multiplex PCR, and its TCRdb copy is limited to in-frame clones, with some not included. Of roughly 80,000 clones in the sample, 91% were seen once. The sample was peripheral blood. Source of these receptors: a woman aged 50 to 65 in a cohort sampled during active COVID-19.

This clone has more than one count but fewer than ten. V gene TRBV10-1 combines with J gene TRBJ2-5, with 9 bases aligning to TRBD1. The germline gives CDR1 WNHNN, CDR2 SYGVQD (reference sequence). J was trimmed by 5 bases and V by 3 bases; bases with no gene match: 7. There are 15 residues in the CDR3. The CDR3 is CASSDSGQGGETQYF. The DNA of the CDR3 is TGCGCCAGCAGTGACTCGGGACAGGGTGGCGAGACCCAGTACTTC.

This sequence joins TRBV3-1 (or the pseudogene TRBV3-2) and TRBJ2-2; D is perhaps TRBD1 (8 bases). This CDR3 is 18 amino acids long. Trimming left V 2 bases short and J 4 bases short, with 20 bases between. Looked up from germline, CDR1 is LGHDT and CDR2 is YNNKEL (reference sequence). The CDR3 region is CASSQNRAGQASTGELFF. The CDR3 nucleotides read TGTGCCAGCAGCCAAAATCGAGCGGGACAGGCCTCCACCGGGGAGCTGTTTTTT.

The table lists this clone with a count of one. The chain is built from TRBV7-6 and TRBJ2-7, with 8 bases identical to TRBD1. Germline V lookup: CDR1 SGHVS, CDR2 FNYEAQ. Losses at the gene ends were 0 bases for V and 6 bases for J; bases not matched to a gene: 4. The CDR3 contains 14 residues. The CDR3 region is CASSLASGGGEQYF. In DNA form, the CDR3 reads TGTGCCAGCAGCTTAGCGTCAGGGGGCGGCGAGCAGTACTTC.

This clone was recorded a few times. The rearrangement uses TRBV5-4 and TRBJ2-7, with D perhaps TRBD2 (6 bases). This CDR3 is built from 15 residues. Trimming took 4 bases from V and 3 from J, leaving 17 bases between them. CDR1 is SGHNT and CDR2 is YYREEE in the germline V gene (reference sequence). For the CDR3, the DNA is TGTGCCAGCAGCCCCCGGGGGACCGGAGACTACGAGCAGTACTTC. This encodes CASSPRGTGDYEQYF.

The chain employs TRBV5-6 and TRBJ1-3, with D unresolved. V lost 4 bases and J 1 base, leaving 9 bases between the germline ends. The CDR3 is made up of 14 amino acids. The germline CDR1 and CDR2 sequences are SGHDT and YYEEEE. Here the CDR3 DNA reads TGTGCCAGCAGCCGAGGGTATTCTGGAAACACCATATATTTT. Its protein is CASSRGYSGNTIYF.

V is TRBV28 and J is TRBJ2-7; 9 nucleotides agree with TRBD2. Germline values: CDR1 MDHEN, CDR2 SYDVKM. The CDR3 is 15 residues long. The junction had 12 bases not matched to a gene; V was cut back by 8 bases and J by 4 bases. As DNA, the CDR3 is TGTGCCAGCCGGGGGGGGGCTAGCGGGATGTACGAGCAGTACTTC. Protein sequence: CASRGGASGMYEQYF.

V usage is TRBV13 and J usage is TRBJ2-7, with 8 bases aligning to TRBD1. The CDR3 is 13 residues long. Germline-derived CDR1 and CDR2 are PRHDT and FYEKMQ (reference sequence). V was pared by 3 bases and J by 6 bases, with 4 bases of the junction left unmatched. The CDR3 DNA reads as TGTGCCAGCAGCTTTGGACAGGGCCGCGAGCAGTACTTC. Amino acids: CASSFGQGREQYF.

The rearrangement links TRBV3-1 (or the pseudogene TRBV3-2) to TRBJ2-4; TRBD2 matches 8 bases. The CDR3 runs 17 residues. Germline V gives CDR1 LGHDT, CDR2 YNNKEL (reference sequence). The V segment lost 1 base and the J segment 0 bases; nucleotides outside the gene matches: 5. The CDR3 sequence: CASSQVGLAGAKNIQYF. The CDR3 bases are TGTGCCAGCAGCCAAGTCGGCCTAGCGGGAGCCAAAAACATTCAGTACTTC.

The chain combines TRBV7-8 with TRBJ2-1; D gene ambiguous. Germline CDR1 reads SGHVS; CDR2 reads FQNEAQ. The CDR3 runs to 14 residues. Between the trimmed V and J ends, which lost 3 bases and 4 bases, there was a span of 10 bases. CDR3 DNA sequence: TGTGCCAGCAGCTTCGAACATTTATACAATGAGCAGTTCTTC. It is translated as CASSFEHLYNEQFF.

The chain carries TRBV10-3 and TRBJ1-1, with TRBD1 identical over 10 bases. CDR3 length: 16 amino acids. In germline, CDR1 is ENHRY, CDR2 SYGVKD. With 0 bases clipped from V and 1 base from J, the junction kept 2 bases outside the gene matches. The CDR3 here is CAISESWTGGNTEAFF. In DNA, the CDR3 is TGTGCCATCAGTGAGTCGTGGACAGGGGGGAACACTGAAGCTTTCTTT.

This sequence joins TRBV3-1 (or the pseudogene TRBV3-2) and TRBJ2-1, with 7 nucleotides matching TRBD1. Germline CDR1 LGHDT, CDR2 YNNKEL (reference sequence). The CDR3 sequence is 16 residues long. The ends lost 3 bases at V and 1 base at J; junction bases unmatched: 6. DNA for the CDR3: TGTGCCAGCAGCCAGCAATACAGGGGTTCCTACAATGAGCAGTTCTTC. Protein sequence: CASSQQYRGSYNEQFF.

The J gene is TRBJ2-2, the V gene TRBV5-5; 9 bases map to TRBD1. J was trimmed by 6 bases and V by 4 bases; bases with no gene match: 7. Germline V gene data show CDR1 as SGHKS and CDR2 as YYEKEE (reference sequence). This CDR3 has 15 residues. For the CDR3, the DNA is TGTGCCAGCAGCCCCACAGGGGGCGGGCCCGGGGAGCTGTTTTTT. Translated, it gives CASSPTGGGPGELFF.

The chain couples TRBV11-3 to TRBJ2-7, with D possibly being TRBD1 (5 bases). The CDR3 runs 14 residues. Germline lookup yields CDR1 SGHNT and CDR2 YENEEA. Between the trimmed V and J ends, which lost 5 bases and 0 bases, there was a span of 11 bases. The CDR3 loop reads CASSRDSSSYEQYF. CDR3 nucleotides: TGTGCCAGCAGCCGCGACAGCAGCTCCTACGAGCAGTACTTC.

J is TRBJ1-1 and V is TRBV6-5; D is possibly TRBD1 (5 bases). The V end lost 5 bases, the J end lost 0 bases, and 13 bases lay between the germline ends. CDR3 length equals 15 residues. Germline CDR1 and CDR2: MNHEY and SVGAGI. The CDR3 here is CASSPRGSVNTEAFF. The DNA for the CDR3 is TGTGCCAGCAGTCCCCGGGGGTCGGTGAACACTGAAGCTTTCTTT.

This sequence joins TRBV3-1 (or the pseudogene TRBV3-2) and TRBJ1-2; 11 bases agree with TRBD1. This CDR3 region has 18 residues. The V segment lost 6 bases and the J segment 0 bases; nucleotides outside the gene matches: 12. Per the germline V gene, CDR1 is LGHDT and CDR2 is YNNKEL (reference sequence). The CDR3 region is CASSQYGTGGKANYGYTF. DNA of the CDR3: TGTGCCAGCAGTCAGTATGGGACAGGGGGAAAAGCTAACTATGGCTACACCTTC.

V gene TRBV19 combines with J gene TRBJ2-7, with D possibly matching TRBD1 (6 bases). Looked up from germline, CDR1 is LNHDA and CDR2 is SQIVND (reference sequence). The ends were cut back, 7 bases at V and 0 bases at J, with 13 bases in the middle. The CDR3 extends over 14 amino acids. CDR3 bases: TGTGCCAGTACCTCCCGGGACAACTCCTACGAGCAGTACTTC. It yields the protein CASTSRDNSYEQYF.

This clone showed up just once. The chain is built from TRBV18 and TRBJ2-5; TRBD2 is a possible D gene (6 bases). Germline CDR1 and CDR2: KGHSH and LQKENI. Trimming pared 3 bases from V and 5 bases from J, leaving 19 bases between. The CDR3 has 16 amino acids. CDR3 residues: CASSPPGGIRGETQYF. CDR3 bases: TGTGCCAGCTCACCCCCCGGCGGGATCAGAGGGGAGACCCAGTACTTC.

The rearrangement joins TRBV7-9 to TRBJ2-7, with unresolved D. CDR3 length: 12 amino acids. The germline gives CDR1 SEHNR, CDR2 FQNEAQ (reference sequence). The germline V and J ends were trimmed by 2 bases and 7 bases, with 9 bases remaining between them. DNA of the CDR3: TGTGCCAGCAGCTTATTGTTTAGTGAGCAGTACTTC. Its protein is CASSLLFSEQYF.

Details on this clone: Other DNA variants within this sample encode the same CDR3. V usage is TRBV6-4 and J usage is TRBJ2-2; D gene ambiguous. Germline-derived CDR1 and CDR2 are MRHNA and SNTAGT. V lost 2 bases to trimming and J lost 0 bases, with 4 bases between them. This CDR3 spans 14 amino acids. The CDR3: CASSDVANTGELFF. CDR3 nucleotides: TGTGCCAGCAGTGACGTAGCGAACACCGGGGAGCTGTTTTTT.

CDR3 coding DNA: TGTGCCAGCAGTTTAGTGGCAGGGAGCACAGATACGCAGTATTTT. This gives the protein CASSLVAGSTDTQYF. The rearrangement links TRBV27 to TRBJ2-3; the D gene is possibly TRBD1 (5 bases). Trimming took off 2 bases at V and 0 bases at J, with 9 bases between the two ends. CDR3 size: 15 residues. Germline V CDR1 and CDR2: MNHEY, SMNVEV (reference sequence).

This chain uses TRBV7-8 with TRBJ1-2; possibly TRBD1 for D (5 bases). This CDR3 is built from 15 residues. The germline V gene has CDR1 SGHVS and CDR2 FQNEAQ. Deletions cut 1 base from V and 4 bases from J, with 13 bases between. CDR3 residues: CASSLVTELVYGYTF. The CDR3 DNA is TGTGCCAGCAGCTTAGTGACAGAGCTGGTCTATGGCTACACCTTC.

This chain uses TRBV30 with TRBJ1-6, with D hard to call. Germline CDR1 is GTSNPN and CDR2 is SVGIG (reference sequence). The V end was cut by 0 bases, the J end by 0 bases, with 6 bases between. This CDR3 spans 15 amino acids. In nucleotides, the CDR3 is TGTGCCTGGAGTGTACAGAGCTCCTATAATTCACCCCTCCACTTT. Translated, it gives CAWSVQSSYNSPLHF.

The V and J genes are TRBV5-6 and TRBJ2-7; possibly TRBD1 for D (5 bases). Germline V gene data show CDR1 as SGHDT and CDR2 as YYEEEE. The length of the CDR3 is 14 residues. Between the trimmed V and J ends, which lost 0 bases and 3 bases, there was a span of 10 bases. CDR3 nucleotides: TGTGCCAGCAGCTTGGGCCAGGGATTCTACGAGCAGTACTTC. It translates to CASSLGQGFYEQYF.

The chain links TRBV19 to TRBJ2-1; 8 nucleotides agree with TRBD2. This CDR3 has 15 amino acids. Germline CDR1 LNHDA, CDR2 SQIVND (reference sequence). Trimming took 5 bases from V and 0 from J; bases not matched to a gene: 3. The CDR3: CASSLAGSSYNEQFF. CDR3 sequence (DNA): TGTGCCAGTAGTTTAGCGGGGAGCTCCTACAATGAGCAGTTCTTC.

V is TRBV18 and J is TRBJ2-7; 7 positions agree with TRBD1. This CDR3 has 14 residues. Germline assignment: CDR1 KGHSH and CDR2 LQKENI. Trimming at V came to 3 bases and at J to 7 bases, leaving 9 bases not matched to a gene. The CDR3 loop is CASSPRQGGREQYF. The CDR3 DNA reads as TGTGCCAGCTCACCGAGACAGGGCGGTCGGGAGCAGTACTTC.

V and J are TRBV2 and TRBJ2-7, with 10 bases fitting TRBD2. CDR1 and CDR2 from the germline V gene are SNHLY and FYNNEI. The CDR3 loop spans 14 amino acids. The trim removed 9 bases at V and 6 bases at J, leaving 11 bases unmatched. The CDR3 reads CARGGPSGSGEQYF. The CDR3 DNA is TGTGCCAGAGGGGGTCCTAGCGGGAGTGGCGAGCAGTACTTC.

There are a few counts of this clone. In DNA form, the CDR3 reads TGCGCCAGCAGCTTGGGAGGACAGGGAAACTACAATGAGCAGTTCTTC. Translated, it gives CASSLGGQGNYNEQFF. This chain connects TRBV5-1 to TRBJ2-1; 8 bases map to TRBD1. The trim removed 0 bases at V and 3 bases at J, leaving 5 bases unmatched. The length of the CDR3 is 16 residues. The germline CDR1 and CDR2 sequences are SGHRS and YFSETQ. Filled out from reference TRBV5-1 and TRBJ2-1, the complete variable domain reads KAGVTQTPRYLIKTRGQQVTLSCSPISGHRSVSWYQQTPGQGLQFLFEYFSETQRNKGNFPGRFSGRQFSNSRSEMNVSTLELGDSALYLCASSLGGQGNYNEQFFGPGTRLTVL.

The V call is TRBV7-9, the J call TRBJ2-3, with D possibly TRBD2 on 5 matching bases. Trimming removed 8 bases from V and 6 bases from J, with 9 bases in between. Germline V gene lookup returns CDR1 SEHNR and CDR2 FQNEAQ (reference sequence). The length of the CDR3 is 11 residues. The CDR3 DNA sequence: TGTGCCAGCCTAGCTCTGGATACGCAGTATTTT. Protein: CASLALDTQYF.

V usage is TRBV11-2 and J usage is TRBJ1-4; TRBD1 is a possible D gene (6 bases). The CDR3 covers 15 residues. Germline CDR1 reads SGHAT; CDR2 reads FQNNGV. V lost 2 bases and J lost 3, with 10 bases in between. This CDR3 is CASSLWGLANEKLFF. CDR3 in DNA: TGTGCCAGCAGCTTATGGGGGCTTGCTAATGAAAAACTGTTTTTT.

The J gene is TRBJ1-1, the V gene TRBV29-1; TRBD1 matches at 8 bases. With 3 bases clipped from V and 4 bases from J, the junction kept 7 bases outside the gene matches. Per the germline V gene, CDR1 is SQVTM and CDR2 is ANQGSEA. This CDR3 spans 14 amino acids. DNA for the CDR3: TGCAGCGTTGACCGCGGGACAGGAGGCACTGAAGCTTTCTTT. Its protein product is CSVDRGTGGTEAFF.